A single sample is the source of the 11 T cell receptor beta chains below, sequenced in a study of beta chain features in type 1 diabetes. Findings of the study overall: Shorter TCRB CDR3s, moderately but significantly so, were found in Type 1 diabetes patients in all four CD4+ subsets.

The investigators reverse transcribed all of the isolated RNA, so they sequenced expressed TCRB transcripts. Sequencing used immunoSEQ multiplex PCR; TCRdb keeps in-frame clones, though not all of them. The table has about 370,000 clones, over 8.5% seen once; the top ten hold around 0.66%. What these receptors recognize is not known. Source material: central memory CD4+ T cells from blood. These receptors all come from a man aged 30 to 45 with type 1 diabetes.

Here the CDR3 DNA reads TGTGCCAGCAGTTACGACAGTGATCAGCCCCAGCATTTT. Its translation: CASSYDSDQPQHF. This chain connects TRBV27 to TRBJ1-5, with a tentative D call TRBD1 (5 bases). The CDR3 runs to 13 residues. CDR1 and CDR2 from the germline V gene are MNHEY and SMNVEV (reference sequence). The V end lost 4 bases, the J end lost 5 bases, and 9 bases lay between the germline ends.

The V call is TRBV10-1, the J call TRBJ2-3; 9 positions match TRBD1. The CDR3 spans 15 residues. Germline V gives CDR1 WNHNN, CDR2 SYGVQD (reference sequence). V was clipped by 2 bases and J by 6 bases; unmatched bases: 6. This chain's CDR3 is CASSEGGQGLDTQYF. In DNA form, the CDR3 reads TGCGCCAGCAGTGAGGGGGGACAGGGACTGGATACGCAGTATTTT.

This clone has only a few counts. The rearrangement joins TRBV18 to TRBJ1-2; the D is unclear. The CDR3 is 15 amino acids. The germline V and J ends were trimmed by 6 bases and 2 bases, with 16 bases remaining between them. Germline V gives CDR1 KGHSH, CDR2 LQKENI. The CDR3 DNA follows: TGTGCCAGCTCGATAGATGTAATGTCGAACTATGGCTACACCTTC. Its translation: CASSIDVMSNYGYTF.

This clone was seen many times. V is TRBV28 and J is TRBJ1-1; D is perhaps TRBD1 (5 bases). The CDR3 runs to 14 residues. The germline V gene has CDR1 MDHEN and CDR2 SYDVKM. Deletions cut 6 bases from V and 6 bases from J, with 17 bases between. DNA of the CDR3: TGTGCCAGCAGCCAATTATCGGGGGTTGCTGAAGCTTTCTTT. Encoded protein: CASSQLSGVAEAFF.

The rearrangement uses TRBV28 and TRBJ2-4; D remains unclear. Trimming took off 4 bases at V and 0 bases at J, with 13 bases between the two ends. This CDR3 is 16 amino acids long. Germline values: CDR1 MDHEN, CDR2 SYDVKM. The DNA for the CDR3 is TGTGCCAGCAGTTCGCTCACACATCTAGCCAAAAACATTCAGTACTTC. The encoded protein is CASSSLTHLAKNIQYF.

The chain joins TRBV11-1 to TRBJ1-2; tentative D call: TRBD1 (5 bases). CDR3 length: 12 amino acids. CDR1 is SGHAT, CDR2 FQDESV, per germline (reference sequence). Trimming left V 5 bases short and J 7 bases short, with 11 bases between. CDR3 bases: TGTGCCAGCAGCCATGGACAACTTGGCTACACCTTC. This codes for CASSHGQLGYTF.

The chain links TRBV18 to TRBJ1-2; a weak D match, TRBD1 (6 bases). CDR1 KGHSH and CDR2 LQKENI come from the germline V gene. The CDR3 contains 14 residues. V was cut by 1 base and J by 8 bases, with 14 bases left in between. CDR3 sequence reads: CASSPQQGSDGYTF. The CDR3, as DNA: TGTGCCAGCTCACCACAACAGGGCTCAGACGGCTACACCTTC.

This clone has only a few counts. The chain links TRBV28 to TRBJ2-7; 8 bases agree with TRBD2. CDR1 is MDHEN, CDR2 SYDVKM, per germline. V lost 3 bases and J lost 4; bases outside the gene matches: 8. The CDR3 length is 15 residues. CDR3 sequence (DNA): TGTGCCAGCAGTTTCCCGGGGGGGGCTGGGTACGAGCAGTACTTC. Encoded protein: CASSFPGGAGYEQYF.

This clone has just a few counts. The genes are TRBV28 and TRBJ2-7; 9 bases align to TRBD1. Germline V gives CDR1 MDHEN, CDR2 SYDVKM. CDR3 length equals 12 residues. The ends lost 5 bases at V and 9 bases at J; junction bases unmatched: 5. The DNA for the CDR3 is TGTGCCAGCAGTGGACAGGGGCTTCGGCAGTACTTC. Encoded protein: CASSGQGLRQYF.

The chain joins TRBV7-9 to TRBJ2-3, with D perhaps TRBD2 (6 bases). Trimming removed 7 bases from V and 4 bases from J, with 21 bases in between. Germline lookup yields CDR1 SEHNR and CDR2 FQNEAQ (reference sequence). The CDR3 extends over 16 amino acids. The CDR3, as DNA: TGTGCCAGCACCAAAGGGGCGGGGTTAGGCGCAGATACGCAGTATTTT. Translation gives CASTKGAGLGADTQYF.

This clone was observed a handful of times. CDR3 coding DNA: TGTGCCAGCAGCCCTAGCGGGAGCTCCTACAATGAGCAGTTCTTC. Translating gives CASSPSGSSYNEQFF. The genes are TRBV7-3 and TRBJ2-1, with 10 bases lining up with TRBD2. V lost 5 bases to trimming and J lost 0 bases; unmatched junction nucleotides: 1. The length of the CDR3 is 15 residues. Germline CDR1 SGHTA, CDR2 FQGTGA.